The next 32 T cell receptor beta chains were all read from a single sample in a study of human T cells and chemical hapten exposure (dated by TCRdb to the early 2020s). The library was prepared using RACE. The listed sequencing device is NextSeq 500. TCRdb's own reprocessing of the public reads used fastp at Q25 and MiXCR and kept productive beta chains. Rows with a matching CDR3 protein are joined into one entry that keeps the most common DNA and genes. In this sample the table shows about 270,000 distinct CDR3 sequences, about 7.7% of which occur a single time. The ten biggest clones cover about 1.1% of the sample. Read against the paper, the sample's time point label means: pre-sensitization, week 0. In light of the paper, this sample's treatment or condition label describes: therapeutic diphenylcyclopropenone sensitization with weekly scalp DPC. Here the sequenced sample was whole blood, taken in connection with sensitization to the hapten diphenylcyclopropenone (DPC). The receptors were sampled from a man aged 18 to 30 with alopecia areata. Some clones in this sample may be carry-over from other donors' samples.

This clonotype was found many times. The CDR3 here is CATSDSQDIQYF. The CDR3 nucleotides read TGTGCCACCAGTGATTCGCAAGACATTCAGTACTTC. The chain links TRBV24-1 to TRBJ2-4; D is ambiguous. The CDR3 runs to 12 residues. CDR1 KGHDR and CDR2 SFDVKD come from the germline V gene. V was trimmed by 2 bases and J by 8 bases, leaving 6 bases between them.

About this clonotype itself: A junction end diverges from the germline sequence, so it may reflect a read error. The rearrangement links TRBV6-5 to TRBJ2-5; possibly TRBD1 or TRBD2 for D (6 bases each). The CDR3 totals 13 residues. Per germline, CDR1 MNHEY and CDR2 SVGAGI. The CDR3 nucleotides are TGTGCCAGCCGTTACAGGGAGGCAGAGACCCAGTACTTC. Amino acid sequence: CASRYREAETQYF.

This clonotype was counted at least ten times. The J gene is TRBJ1-2, the V gene TRBV28; D remains ambiguous. CDR3 length: 12 residues. Deletions cut 6 bases from V and 4 bases from J, with 9 bases between. The germline CDR1 and CDR2 sequences are MDHEN and SYDVKM. Here the CDR3 reads CASRADRYGYTF. In nucleotides, the CDR3 is TGTGCCAGCAGGGCCGACCGCTATGGCTACACCTTC.

Only a few counts were recorded for this clonotype. In DNA, the CDR3 is TGCAGTGCCCGGACAGGCTGGTTCCCTGGAAACACCATATATTTT. Translation: CSARTGWFPGNTIYF. The rearrangement uses TRBV20-1 and TRBJ1-3; 7 nucleotides line up with TRBD1. Germline trimming cut 6 bases from V and 2 bases from J; bases unmatched to any gene: 10. The CDR3 extends over 15 amino acids. CDR1 is DFQATT, CDR2 SNEGSKA, per germline (reference sequence).

The gene calls are TRBV6-2 or TRBV6-3 and TRBJ2-2; D call uncertain. The CDR3 consists of 13 residues. V lost 6 bases to trimming and J lost 9 bases, with 14 bases between them. The germline CDR1 and CDR2 sequences are MNHEY and SVGEGT. The CDR3 here is CASSIRMERELFF. In nucleotides, the CDR3 is TGTGCCAGCAGCATCAGGATGGAGAGGGAGCTGTTTTTT.

The CDR3 nucleotides are TGTGCCAGCAGTTACTATAAGGAATATAATTCACCCCTCCACTTT. This gives the protein CASSYYKEYNSPLHF. J is TRBJ1-6 and V is TRBV12-3 or TRBV12-4; no clear D gene. The germline V and J ends were trimmed by 4 bases and 4 bases, with 11 bases remaining between them. This CDR3 is 15 amino acids long.

This clonotype was counted a few times. The V call is TRBV3-1, the J call TRBJ2-5; weak D call: TRBD2 (5 bases). The V gene lost 8 bases and the J gene lost 1 base, with 17 bases spanning the gap. The germline gives CDR1 LGHDT, CDR2 YNNKEL (reference sequence). The CDR3 is 15 residues long. Here the CDR3 DNA reads TGTGCCAGCCTCGCACGAAGCGGACCCCAAGAGACCCAGTACTTC. Its protein is CASLARSGPQETQYF.

In its sample, this clonotype was seen a few times. This CDR3 is CASSQERRQPQHF. The CDR3 DNA reads as TGTGCCAGCAGCCAAGAAAGGCGTCAGCCCCAGCATTTT. V is TRBV7-2 and J is TRBJ1-5; D ambiguous. Germline values: CDR1 SGHTA, CDR2 FQGNSA. This CDR3 spans 13 amino acids. V was pared by 5 bases and J by 6 bases, with 11 bases between.

This clonotype has just a few counts. The chain combines TRBV12-3 or TRBV12-4 with TRBJ2-3; 8 bases are shared with TRBD1. With V trimmed by 6 bases and J by 2 bases, 4 bases remained unmatched. The CDR3 has 14 residues. CDR3 bases: TGTGCCAGCAGGAGGGACAGGCACACAGATACGCAGTATTTT. Its protein product is CASRRDRHTDTQYF.

The chain links TRBV5-1 to TRBJ2-3, with a weak D call TRBD2 (5 bases). CDR1 is SGHRS, CDR2 YFSETQ, per germline. The CDR3 covers 14 residues. Trimming removed 7 bases from V and 4 bases from J, with 16 bases in between. CDR3 sequence: CASRGRRIADTQYF. DNA for the CDR3: TGCGCCAGCCGCGGGCGCAGGATCGCAGATACGCAGTATTTT.

The chain carries TRBV28 and TRBJ2-3; 7 bases are a match to TRBD2. CDR3 length: 15 residues. V was pared by 3 bases and J by 3 bases, with 6 bases of the junction left unmatched. Germline V gives CDR1 MDHEN, CDR2 SYDVKM. DNA for the CDR3: TGTGCCAGCAGTTTTGGGGAGGGAGGAACAGATACGCAGTATTTT. The encoded protein is CASSFGEGGTDTQYF. The whole variable domain, remainder taken from reference TRBV28 and TRBJ2-3, is DVKVTQSSRYLVKRTGEKVFLECVQDMDHENMFWYRQDPGLGLRLIYFSYDVKMKEKGDIPEGYSVSREKKERFSLILESASTNQTSMYLCASSFGEGGTDTQYFGPGTRLTVL.

This sequence joins TRBV10-3 and TRBJ2-3, with 10 bases identical to TRBD1. This CDR3 has 13 amino acids. The germline gives CDR1 ENHRY, CDR2 SYGVKD. Trimming at V came to 8 bases and at J to 1 base, leaving 0 bases not matched to a gene. The CDR3 loop is CAIGQGGTDTQYF. The CDR3, as DNA: TGTGCCATCGGACAGGGGGGCACAGATACGCAGTATTTT.

This clonotype came up a few times. The chain uses TRBV4-2 and TRBJ2-1; 12 positions agree with TRBD1. This CDR3 has 15 amino acids. Germline CDR1 reads LGHNA; CDR2 reads YNFKEQ. J gave up 9 bases and V 5 bases, and 8 bases lay outside the gene matches. The CDR3 DNA reads TGTGCCAGCAGCTCCCGGGACAGGGGGCTAGGTGAGCAGTTCTTC. This encodes CASSSRDRGLGEQFF.

This clonotype came up a few times. The chain couples TRBV7-9 to TRBJ1-1, with 9 bases matching TRBD1. V lost 5 bases and J lost 12; bases outside the gene matches: 10. The CDR3 runs to 13 residues. Per the germline V gene, CDR1 is SEHNR and CDR2 is FQNEAQ (reference sequence). CDR3 protein: CASSVRTGGESFF. In DNA form, the CDR3 reads TGTGCCAGCAGCGTGAGAACAGGGGGCGAATCTTTCTTT.

This chain connects TRBV7-3 to TRBJ2-1; a possible D gene is TRBD1 (5 bases). V lost 5 bases to trimming and J lost 0 bases, with 11 bases between them. CDR3 length: 15 residues. The germline gives CDR1 SGHTA, CDR2 FQGTGA. In DNA form, the CDR3 reads TGTGCCAGCAGCCGAGGTACAGGCTCCTACAATGAGCAGTTCTTC. Its translation is CASSRGTGSYNEQFF.

This clonotype was observed a handful of times. J is TRBJ1-2 and V is TRBV7-2; D is perhaps TRBD1 (6 bases). The CDR3 is made up of 16 amino acids. V gave up 1 base and J gave up 4 bases, with 16 bases separating them. Germline V gene data show CDR1 as SGHTA and CDR2 as FQGNSA. CDR3 nucleotides: TGTGCCAGCAGCTTAGTTCCGGGACATAGAAGCTATGGCTACACCTTC. Translated: CASSLVPGHRSYGYTF.

This clonotype was observed many times. The V gene is TRBV20-1, the J gene TRBJ1-2, with D possibly matching TRBD1 (5 bases). Germline V gene data show CDR1 as DFQATT and CDR2 as SNEGSKA (reference sequence). This CDR3 spans 15 amino acids. The germline V and J ends were trimmed by 5 bases and 3 bases, with 19 bases remaining between them. The CDR3 bases are TGCAGTGCTGACCCCTTTCTTGGACAAGACTATGGCTACACCTTC. Translating it yields CSADPFLGQDYGYTF.

This CDR3 is CASKPARTDTQYF. CDR3 sequence (DNA): TGTGCCAGCAAGCCAGCCCGCACAGATACGCAGTATTTT. This chain connects TRBV12-3 or TRBV12-4 to TRBJ2-3; D is unresolved. The V gene lost 7 bases and the J gene lost 1 base, with 9 bases spanning the gap. This CDR3 spans 13 amino acids.

This clonotype occurred many times. The chain uses TRBV10-3 and TRBJ1-1; D possibly corresponds to TRBD1 (5 bases). CDR1 and CDR2 from the germline V gene are ENHRY and SYGVKD. The CDR3 totals 15 residues. Trimming took 0 bases from V and 4 from J, leaving 12 bases between them. The CDR3 region is CAISESQGVSTEAFF. The CDR3 nucleotides read TGTGCCATCAGTGAGTCCCAGGGTGTGAGCACTGAAGCTTTCTTT.

CDR3 in amino acids: CASASHRGVEAFF. In DNA form, the CDR3 reads TGTGCCAGCGCTTCACACAGGGGCGTCGAAGCTTTCTTT. This sequence joins TRBV27 and TRBJ1-1; 7 nucleotides match TRBD1. V shed 8 bases and J 8 bases; nucleotides not matched to a gene: 11. CDR1 is MNHEY, CDR2 SMNVEV, per germline (reference sequence). This CDR3 contains 13 residues.

This clonotype was counted a few times. J is TRBJ2-3 and V is TRBV4-1, with D maybe TRBD1 (6 bases). V was cut by 3 bases and J by 2 bases, with 18 bases left in between. The germline V gene has CDR1 MGHRA and CDR2 YSYEKL. CDR3 size: 17 residues. The CDR3: CASSQHQGLTFTDTQYF. CDR3 nucleotide sequence: TGCGCCAGCAGCCAGCATCAGGGGCTCACCTTCACAGATACGCAGTATTTT.

This clonotype was recorded a few times. The V and J genes are TRBV6-5 and TRBJ2-7; D might be TRBD2 (5 bases). Germline-derived CDR1 and CDR2 are MNHEY and SVGAGI. CDR3 size: 13 residues. Trimming stripped 5 bases from V and 1 base from J, with 9 bases between. The CDR3 sequence: CASSGGYSYEQYF. CDR3 coding DNA: TGTGCCAGCAGTGGAGGTTATTCCTACGAGCAGTACTTC.

This clonotype was observed many times. The V and J genes are TRBV11-1 and TRBJ2-7, with D possibly TRBD1 on 5 matching bases. This CDR3 contains 14 residues. V was cut by 3 bases and J by 2 bases, with 11 bases left in between. The V gene's germline CDR1 is SGHAT and CDR2 FQDESV (reference sequence). The CDR3 here is CASSFSRGAYEQYF. The CDR3 bases are TGTGCCAGCAGCTTTTCAAGGGGCGCCTACGAGCAGTACTTC.

V is TRBV28 and J is TRBJ2-4, with a weak D call TRBD2 (6 bases). The CDR3 consists of 17 residues. The V gene's germline CDR1 is MDHEN and CDR2 SYDVKM. V lost 2 bases to trimming and J lost 7 bases, with 21 bases between them. The CDR3 region has the DNA TGTGCCAGCAGTTTAGGTCGGGGGAACCTTGATTACAACATTCAGTACTTC. It translates to CASSLGRGNLDYNIQYF.

This clonotype was picked up a small number of times. This chain joins TRBV7-9 and TRBJ1-5; D gene uncertain. This CDR3 comprises 16 residues. With 1 base removed from V and 1 base from J, the gap between germline ends came to 11 bases. The germline CDR1 and CDR2 sequences are SEHNR and FQNEAQ (reference sequence). The CDR3 loop reads CASSLVAGLSNQPQHF. As DNA, the CDR3 is TGTGCCAGCAGCTTAGTAGCCGGGCTAAGCAATCAGCCCCAGCATTTT.

This clonotype has only a few counts. The V call is TRBV2, the J call TRBJ1-5; TRBD1 matches 8 bases. CDR3 length equals 14 residues. Germline lookup yields CDR1 SNHLY and CDR2 FYNNEI. The trim removed 5 bases at V and 6 bases at J, leaving 6 bases unmatched. The CDR3 loop reads CASSPRGLSQPQHF. CDR3 nucleotide sequence: TGTGCCAGCAGTCCCAGGGGGCTAAGTCAGCCCCAGCATTTT.

The gene calls are TRBV5-1 and TRBJ2-5; 10 nucleotides align to TRBD2. This CDR3 is 16 amino acids long. V trimming: 0 bases; J trimming: 4 bases; junction bases outside the gene matches: 6. Germline CDR1 is SGHRS and CDR2 is YFSETQ. CDR3 loop: CASSLAPAGGPETQYF. The CDR3 DNA sequence: TGCGCCAGCAGCTTGGCCCCAGCGGGGGGGCCAGAGACCCAGTACTTC.

This clonotype was found many times. The chain combines TRBV18 with TRBJ1-1; D possibly corresponds to TRBD1 (6 bases). Germline loops: CDR1 KGHSH, CDR2 LQKENI. This CDR3 contains 15 residues. V dropped 2 bases and J dropped 0 bases, with 10 bases sitting between them. CDR3 sequence: CASSPVTGVNTEAFF. Here the CDR3 DNA reads TGTGCCAGCTCACCAGTGACAGGCGTGAACACTGAAGCTTTCTTT.

The sample holds a few counts of this clonotype. The chain links TRBV7-9 to TRBJ2-3, with no clear D. Trimming took 2 bases from V and 2 from J, leaving 14 bases between them. The CDR3 runs to 16 residues. Germline CDR1 SEHNR, CDR2 FQNEAQ (reference sequence). CDR3 bases: TGTGCCAGCAGCTTATCAGGCCTACCCCCCACAGATACGCAGTATTTT. This encodes CASSLSGLPPTDTQYF.

The genes are TRBV7-2 and TRBJ1-2, with TRBD1 matching 9 bases. Per germline, CDR1 SGHTA and CDR2 FQGNSA. This CDR3 spans 15 amino acids. Trimming at V came to 6 bases and at J to 6 bases, leaving 11 bases not matched to a gene. The CDR3 loop is CASSHTDRGADGYTF. The CDR3 DNA reads TGTGCCAGCAGTCACACCGACAGGGGGGCAGATGGCTACACCTTC. The full variable domain, completed using reference TRBV7-2 and TRBJ1-2, is GAGVSQSPSNKVTEKGKDVELRCDPISGHTALYWYRQSLGQGLEFLIYFQGNSAPDKSGLPSDRFSAERTGGSVSTLTIQRTQQEDSAVYLCASSHTDRGADGYTFGSGTRLTVV.

The V gene is TRBV7-2, the J gene TRBJ2-3, with TRBD2 as a possible D gene (6 bases). Trimming stripped 5 bases from V and 1 base from J, with 10 bases between. The CDR3 loop spans 14 amino acids. Germline assignment: CDR1 SGHTA and CDR2 FQGNSA. The CDR3 reads CASSQIAGTDTQYF. The CDR3 nucleotides are TGTGCCAGCAGCCAGATAGCGGGCACAGATACGCAGTATTTT. Filled out from reference TRBV7-2 and TRBJ2-3, the complete variable domain reads GAGVSQSPSNKVTEKGKDVELRCDPISGHTALYWYRQSLGQGLEFLIYFQGNSAPDKSGLPSDRFSAERTGGSVSTLTIQRTQQEDSAVYLCASSQIAGTDTQYFGPGTRLTVL.

CDR3 residues: CASSQLPGQGYEQYF. CDR3 sequence (DNA): TGCGCCAGCAGCCAATTGCCGGGACAGGGTTACGAGCAGTACTTC. The rearrangement uses TRBV5-1 and TRBJ2-7; 9 bases are shared with TRBD1. The CDR3 sequence is 15 residues long. Unmatched junction bases numbered 9, after V lost 4 bases and J lost 4 bases. Germline V CDR1 and CDR2: SGHRS, YFSETQ.